Below are 13 T cell receptor beta chains sequenced from a single sample in a study of T cells in localized non-small cell lung cancer. Here immunoSEQ multiplex PCR was the method, and the copy in TCRdb shows in-frame clones only, minus some. The sample includes fewer than 40,000 clones, roughly 90% of them seen just once. The sequencing here drew on peripheral blood mononuclear cells, taken before any cancer treatment. The source is a man between 35 and 75 years old with stage III lung adenocarcinoma.

The chain recombines TRBV7-9 with TRBJ2-7, with TRBD1 identical over 7 bases. Losses at the gene ends were 6 bases for V and 5 bases for J; bases not matched to a gene: 7. Per the germline V gene, CDR1 is SEHNR and CDR2 is FQNEAQ (reference sequence). This CDR3 region has 13 residues. The CDR3: CASRRDRRDEQYF. Here the CDR3 DNA reads TGTGCCAGCAGAAGGGACAGACGGGACGAGCAGTACTTC.

The V gene is TRBV10-2, the J gene TRBJ2-2; D perhaps matches TRBD1 (5 bases). CDR1 WSHSY and CDR2 SAAADI come from the germline V gene. V lost 7 bases and J 3 bases, leaving 18 bases between the germline ends. CDR3 size: 16 residues. CDR3: CASKADTNPYTGELFF. In nucleotides, the CDR3 is TGCGCCAGCAAGGCGGACACTAATCCATACACCGGGGAGCTGTTTTTT.

The sample holds a few counts of this clone. The rearrangement links TRBV9 to TRBJ1-1; D unclear. Trimming removed 0 bases from V and 8 bases from J, with 11 bases in between. CDR1 is SGDLS and CDR2 is YYNGEE in the germline V gene. This CDR3 comprises 13 residues. This chain's CDR3 is CASSVVLQAEAFF. The CDR3 DNA sequence: TGTGCCAGCAGCGTAGTTCTACAAGCCGAAGCTTTCTTT. Complete variable domain (other parts from reference TRBV9 and TRBJ1-1): DSGVTQTPKHLITATGQRVTLRCSPRSGDLSVYWYQQSLDQGLQFLIQYYNGEERAKGNILERFSAQQFPDLHSELNLSSLELGDSALYFCASSVVLQAEAFFGQGTRLTVV.

This chain links TRBV14 with TRBJ1-4; 9 bases align to TRBD1. This CDR3 contains 15 residues. CDR1 is SGHDN, CDR2 FVKESK, per germline. J was trimmed by 7 bases and V by 3 bases; bases with no gene match: 6. CDR3 sequence: CASSQRQGVTEKLFF. CDR3 in DNA: TGTGCCAGCAGCCAGCGACAGGGGGTTACTGAAAAACTGTTTTTT. The full variable domain, with the rest looked up from reference TRBV14 and TRBJ1-4, is EAGVTQFPSHSVIEKGQTVTLRCDPISGHDNLYWYRRVMGKEIKFLLHFVKESKQDESGMPNNRFLAERTGGTYSTLKVQPAELEDSGVYFCASSQRQGVTEKLFFGSGTQLSVL.

This CDR3 reads CSVDGYNEQFF. For the CDR3, the DNA is TGCAGCGTTGATGGTTACAATGAGCAGTTCTTC. The V gene is TRBV29-1, the J gene TRBJ2-1; D uncertain. Per germline, CDR1 SQVTM and CDR2 ANQGSEA. The CDR3 length is 11 residues. Trimming took 3 bases from V and 4 from J, leaving 4 bases between them.

The V call is TRBV19, the J call TRBJ2-2; the match to TRBD1 covers 7 bases. The CDR3 totals 15 residues. Per germline, CDR1 LNHDA and CDR2 SQIVND (reference sequence). V lost 1 base to trimming and J lost 3 bases; unmatched junction nucleotides: 2. The CDR3 DNA reads as TGTGCCAGTAGTATAGGAGGGGGCTACACCGGGGAGCTGTTTTTT. It is translated as CASSIGGGYTGELFF.

This clone showed up just a few times. The chain couples TRBV7-2 to TRBJ2-7, with D perhaps matching TRBD1 (7 bases). The CDR3 runs 15 residues. The germline V and J ends were trimmed by 1 base and 3 bases, with 13 bases remaining between them. Per the germline V gene, CDR1 is SGHTA and CDR2 is FQGNSA. The CDR3 coding sequence is TGTGCCAGCAGCTTAGGGGCAGGGGGAGGCTACGAGCAGTACTTC. This codes for CASSLGAGGGYEQYF. Using reference TRBV7-2 and TRBJ2-7 for the parts outside the CDR3, the full variable domain is GAGVSQSPSNKVTEKGKDVELRCDPISGHTALYWYRQSLGQGLEFLIYFQGNSAPDKSGLPSDRFSAERTGGSVSTLTIQRTQQEDSAVYLCASSLGAGGGYEQYFGPGTRLTVT.

The rearrangement links TRBV2 to TRBJ2-3; 14 bases line up with TRBD2. The CDR3 contains 15 residues. The germline CDR1 and CDR2 sequences are SNHLY and FYNNEI. The ends lost 4 bases at V and 9 bases at J; junction bases unmatched: 6. The CDR3 loop is CASSVRLAGGHTQYF. The DNA of the CDR3 is TGTGCCAGCAGTGTTAGACTAGCGGGGGGGCACACGCAGTATTTT.

The chain links TRBV19 to TRBJ2-7, with a tentative D call TRBD2 (5 bases). Germline CDR1 and CDR2: LNHDA and SQIVND (reference sequence). V gave up 3 bases and J gave up 1 base, with 13 bases separating them. This CDR3 is built from 15 residues. The CDR3 spells CASSIFRGPSYEQYF. The CDR3 coding sequence is TGTGCCAGTAGTATCTTCCGCGGGCCGTCCTACGAGCAGTACTTC.

This clone was picked up a small number of times. The V call is TRBV4-3, the J call TRBJ2-2, with 8 bases lining up with TRBD2. After removal of 1 base from V and 7 bases from J, the junction contained 5 bases not matched to a gene. This CDR3 contains 15 residues. From germline, CDR1 is LGHNA and CDR2 YSLEER. CDR3 nucleotides: TGCGCCAGCAGCCAAGGGACTAGCTTCTACGGGGAGCTGTTTTTT. It encodes CASSQGTSFYGELFF.

This clone was counted a single time. This chain links TRBV27 with TRBJ2-7; TRBD2 agrees at 12 bases. Germline CDR1 MNHEY, CDR2 SMNVEV (reference sequence). Losses at the gene ends were 6 bases for V and 6 bases for J; bases not matched to a gene: 6. The CDR3 spans 14 residues. The CDR3 reads CASSPMTSGGEQYF. CDR3 DNA: TGTGCCAGCAGCCCCATGACTAGCGGGGGCGAGCAGTACTTC.

The V and J genes are TRBV6-6 and TRBJ2-5; D is unresolved. Germline V gives CDR1 MNHNY, CDR2 SVGAGI (reference sequence). V lost 5 bases to trimming and J lost 4 bases, with 5 bases between them. The CDR3 contains 11 residues. CDR3: CASSPVETQYF. The CDR3 DNA reads TGTGCCAGCAGTCCGGTAGAGACCCAGTACTTC.

V gene TRBV5-6 combines with J gene TRBJ2-5; no clear D gene. V was clipped by 4 bases and J by 7 bases, with 11 bases between them. Per the germline V gene, CDR1 is SGHDT and CDR2 is YYEEEE. This CDR3 has 12 residues. This CDR3 is CASSIEFGTQYF. The CDR3 nucleotides read TGTGCCAGCAGCATCGAATTTGGGACCCAGTACTTC.